Listed below are T cell receptor beta chains from one sample, sequenced in a study of naive and memory T cell subsets. TCRdb re-analysed the UMI-ligation and nested PCR reads in MiXCR, keeping a single row per CDR3 protein. The repertoire includes 77,000 or so distinct CDR3 sequences, about 12% of them detected once, and 0.9% to 0.95% sits in the top ten. The sample taken for sequencing was central memory CD4+ T cells from blood. All receptors derive from a human donor in good health. CDR3s include the opening cysteine and the closing phenylalanine or tryptophan. D genes are given only for firm matches. Part of the rows lack a size; the others show once, few, many or a class for expanded clones.

13	TRBV10-1	TRBJ2-7	-	few	TGCGCCAGCAGTGAGAACCCCTCCTACGAGCAGTACTTC	CASSENPSYEQYF
15	TRBV6-5	TRBJ2-3	TRBD1	few	TGTGCCAGCAGAACCCCGACAGGGACCACAGATACGCAGTATTTT	CASRTPTGTTDTQYF
17	TRBV5-1	TRBJ2-7	TRBD2	many	TGCGCCAGCAGCTTGTCACCCAAAGCGGGAGGGGAAGGTGAGCAGTACTTC	CASSLSPKAGGEGEQYF
17	TRBV20-1	TRBJ2-3	-	few	TGCAGTGCTAGGAGTTATAGGATCCTCATTATGAAAGATACGCAGTATTTT	CSARSYRILIMKDTQYF
11	TRBV7-9	TRBJ1-2	-	-	TGTGCCAGCAGCTTAAAGTTGGGGTTCACCTTC	CASSLKLGFTF
15	TRBV20-1	TRBJ2-7	TRBD1	few	TGCAGTGCTAGAGATGCGGGACAGGTCCTCTACGAGCAGTACTTC	CSARDAGQVLYEQYF
11	TRBV30	TRBJ2-3	-	-	TGTGCCTGGGTTCCAACTGATACGCAGTATTTT	CAWVPTDTQYF
16	TRBV7-2	TRBJ2-7	TRBD2	-	TGTGCCAGCAGCTTAGAGGCACTAGCGGGACCCTACGAGCAGTACTTC	CASSLEALAGPYEQYF
12	TRBV20-1	TRBJ1-5	-	-	TGCAGTGCACTGGGGAGCAATCAGCCCCAGCATTTT	CSALGSNQPQHF
16	TRBV6-2/TRBV6-3	TRBJ2-1	TRBD1	many	TGTGCCAGCAGTTGGCACCGGGACAGGGCCTACAATGAGCAGTTCTTC	CASSWHRDRAYNEQFF